This T cell receptor (beta chain) was recorded in a study of blood T cell repertoires in COVID-19. Clones were sequenced by immunoSEQ multiplex PCR, and TCRdb holds only the in-frame ones, with some missing. The repertoire holds 250,000 or so clones, around four fifths seen once, with more than 6% in the top ten. The material sequenced was peripheral blood. This receptor was taken from a woman aged 55 to 70 with active or convalescent COVID-19.

This CDR3 reads CASSILGVNTEAFF. The DNA for the CDR3 is TGTGCCAGTAGTATCCTCGGTGTGAACACTGAAGCTTTCTTT. The chain uses TRBV19 and TRBJ1-1; no firm D call. Germline V CDR1 and CDR2: LNHDA, SQIVND (reference sequence). Trimming left V 3 bases short and J 0 bases short, with 8 bases between. This CDR3 contains 14 residues.